This T cell receptor (beta chain) is from a study of cytomegalovirus exposure and HLA in healthy donors. Vbeta (60) and Jbeta (13) primers were used in the PCR. TCRdb's copy holds only in-frame clones and misses some; the assay was immunoSEQ multiplex PCR. The profile shows 140,000 to 150,000 clones, roughly 80% of them singletons. The study's findings and limits: The authors later linked a missense DCLRE1C variant to TCR beta V- and J-gene trimming.

The CDR3 has 15 residues. V dropped 9 bases and J dropped 2 bases, with 15 bases sitting between them. Germline V gene sequence: CDR1 SGHRS, CDR2 YFSETQ. There are a few counts of this clone. What it binds is not known. Sequenced input: PBMCs. The TCR originated in a boy between 2 and 10 years old in good health and CMV-seronegative. J is TRBJ2-6 and V is TRBV5-1, with D uncertain. The CDR3: CATKPQLPGANVLTF. CDR3 nucleotide sequence: TGCGCCACCAAACCCCAGTTGCCTGGGGCCAACGTCCTGACTTTC.